This T cell receptor beta chain is drawn from a study of T cell changes during pregnancy in multiple sclerosis. Unmatched junction bases numbered 1, after V lost 4 bases and J lost 1 base. Germline CDR1 reads SEHNR; CDR2 reads FQNEAQ (reference sequence). The CDR3 length is 13 residues. This table comes from immunoSEQ multiplex PCR, and its TCRdb copy is limited to in-frame clones, with some not included. The data show 35,000 to 45,000 clones, 80% to 95% seen once. Sample: CD4+ T cells from peripheral blood mononuclear cells, taken after pregnancy. The chain has TRBV7-9 and TRBJ2-7, with 7 bases lining up with TRBD1. The sequence was obtained from a female donor in good health, enrolled as a control in a pregnancy study. The CDR3 DNA is TGTGCCAGCAGCTCACAGGGGTCCTACGAGCAGTACTTC. It codes for CASSSQGSYEQYF.